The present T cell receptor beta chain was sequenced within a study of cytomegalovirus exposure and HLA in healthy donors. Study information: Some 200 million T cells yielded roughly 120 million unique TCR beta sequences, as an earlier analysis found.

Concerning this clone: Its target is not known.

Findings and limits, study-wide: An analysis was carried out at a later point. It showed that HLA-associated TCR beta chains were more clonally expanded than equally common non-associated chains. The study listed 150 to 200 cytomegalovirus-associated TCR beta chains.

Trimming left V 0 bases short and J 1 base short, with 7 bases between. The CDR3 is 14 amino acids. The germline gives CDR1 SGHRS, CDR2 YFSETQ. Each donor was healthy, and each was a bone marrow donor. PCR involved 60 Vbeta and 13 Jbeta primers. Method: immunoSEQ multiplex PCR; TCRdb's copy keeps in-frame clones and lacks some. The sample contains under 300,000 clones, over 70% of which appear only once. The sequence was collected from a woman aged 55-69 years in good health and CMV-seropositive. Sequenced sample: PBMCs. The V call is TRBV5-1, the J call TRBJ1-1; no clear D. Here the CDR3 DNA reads TGCGCCAGCAGCTTGGGGGCAGCGAACACTGAAGCTTTCTTT. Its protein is CASSLGAANTEAFF. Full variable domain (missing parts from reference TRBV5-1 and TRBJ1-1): KAGVTQTPRYLIKTRGQQVTLSCSPISGHRSVSWYQQTPGQGLQFLFEYFSETQRNKGNFPGRFSGRQFSNSRSEMNVSTLELGDSALYLCASSLGAANTEAFFGQGTRLTVV.